This TCR beta chain was profiled in a study of blood T cell repertoires in COVID-19. Whole-study context: The study drew acute and convalescent COVID-19 samples from the United States, Italy and Spain. PBMCs, B-cell-depleted T cells, or T cells provided the cDNA or gDNA that made up the material.

Recruited during active infection, patients (from Seattle) were subsequently followed longitudinally. As originally analysed: Amplification of reference gene primers provided the estimated nucleated cell counts. Repertoires were generated with immunoSEQ multiplex PCR, while TCRdb's copy carries only in-frame clones and drops some. V and J calls and clone size come straight from that table; D and trimming were deduced from the DNA. Altogether fewer than 450,000 clones are present, about nine tenths being singletons, with the ten largest covering about 6.7%. The germline V gene encodes CDR1 SEHNR and CDR2 FQNEAQ (reference sequence). This CDR3 is 14 amino acids long. The trim removed 1 base at V and 4 bases at J, leaving 4 bases unmatched.

This sequence was found in a woman aged 70-85 years with COVID-19, enrolled during active disease. The V call is TRBV7-9, the J call TRBJ2-7; 7 nucleotides match TRBD1. Input material: peripheral blood. As DNA, the CDR3 is TGTGCCAGCAGCTTAGAGACAGGGCGATACGAGCAGTACTTC. Its protein is CASSLETGRYEQYF.